Below are 18 T cell receptor beta chains sequenced from a single sample in a study of CD8+ T cells in alopecia areata. Extracted RNA was reverse transcribed, and the resulting cDNA served as sequencing template. Profiling relied on immunoSEQ multiplex PCR, and the TCRdb table lists in-frame clones only, not all of them. The sample yields about 270,000 clones, without any singletons. Sorting relied on CD4, CD8alpha, NKG2D, NKG2ACE and other markers applied to pooled cutaneous lymph node cells. Sequencing used CD4+ T cells sorted from a lymph node. The receptors originated from a C3H/HeJ mouse with alopecia areata. The MHC haplotype recorded for the strain is H2-k.

This clone was counted at least ten times. Gene names are the mouse ones. The read stops 4 residues short of the end of the CDR3; the missing end is completed from the germline J gene. The identical CDR3 is also encoded by other nucleotide sequences in the sample. The chain combines TRBV31 with TRBJ2-2; maybe TRBD2 (6 bases). Looked up from germline, CDR1 is GKSSPN and CDR2 is SITVG. V was trimmed by 0 bases and J by 1 base, leaving 6 bases between them. The CDR3 consists of 14 residues. The CDR3 loop is CAWSLGGNTGQLYF. CDR3 DNA, as far as it was read: TGTGCCTGGAGTCTGGGGGGAAACACCGGG.

A note on this clone: The gene symbols are mouse symbols. The DNA read from the CDR3 is TGTGCCAGCAGAAAACAGGGGTTGAACTCC. Translation: CASRKQGLNS. The CDR3, in full, reads CASRKQGLNSDYTF. The chain is built from TRBV13-3 and TRBJ1-2, with TRBD1 identical over 7 bases. The missing CDR3 end, 4 residues past where the read stops, is filled in from the germline J gene. The CDR3 is 14 residues long. CDR1 is NNHDY, CDR2 SYVADS, per germline. V lost 5 bases and J lost 2; bases outside the gene matches: 6.

Comments on this clone: Genes and germline are mouse. The read comes to an end 4 residues before the CDR3 does, leaving the germline J gene to fill in the end. The chain combines TRBV31 with TRBJ2-2; 8 nucleotides match TRBD1. With V trimmed by 0 bases and J by 4 bases, 7 bases remained unmatched. The CDR3 is 16 amino acids. CDR1 and CDR2 from the germline V gene are GKSSPN and SITVG. CDR3 residues: CAWSLRQGAGTGQLYF. The DNA read from the CDR3 is TGTGCCTGGAGTCTACGGCAGGGGGCGGGCACCGGG.

This clone was counted a few times. Here the gene names and germline are mouse. The sequence runs out 4 residues before the end of the CDR3; the remainder is reconstructed from the germline J gene. This same CDR3 is encoded by further DNA sequences in the sample. V is TRBV1 and J is TRBJ2-5; D is unresolved. The CDR3 contains 14 residues. CDR1 is NSQYPW, CDR2 LRSPGD, per germline (reference sequence). V was clipped by 3 bases and J by 0 bases, with 7 bases between them. The CDR3 sequence: CTCSADNNQDTQYF. The sequenced CDR3 bases are TGCACCTGCAGTGCCGACAATAACCAAGAC.

Remarks on this clone: Gene names follow the mouse nomenclature. The read finishes 4 residues shy of the CDR3 end, and the germline J gene is used to complete it. Other DNA sequences of this sample code for an identical CDR3. The rearrangement joins TRBV19 to TRBJ2-4, with a tentative D call TRBD1 (5 bases). The V gene lost 5 bases and the J gene lost 0 bases, with 10 bases spanning the gap. CDR1 and CDR2 (germline): FNHDT, SITEND (reference sequence). This CDR3 has 14 amino acids. The CDR3 sequence: CASSPQGSQNTLYF. Incomplete CDR3 DNA: TGTGCCAGCAGCCCTCAGGGTAGTCAAAAC.

This clone came up a few times. Genes here carry mouse names. The CDR3 end falls 4 residues outside the read, so it is completed with the germline J gene. The J gene is TRBJ1-2, the V gene TRBV13-1; TRBD1 is a possible D gene (6 bases). V lost 5 bases and J lost 0, with 11 bases in between. The CDR3 totals 14 residues. CDR1 NSHNY and CDR2 SYGAGN come from the germline V gene. The CDR3 here is CASRSGTTNSDYTF. The DNA read from the CDR3 is TGTGCCAGCAGGTCCGGGACAACAAACTCC.

This clone was counted only a few times. The genes are named according to mouse. The CDR3 end falls 4 residues outside the read, so it is completed with the germline J gene. The chain combines TRBV5 with TRBJ1-2, with 9 nucleotides matching TRBD1. The CDR3 loop spans 16 amino acids. Germline assignment: CDR1 LGHNA and CDR2 YNLKQL (reference sequence). V gave up 3 bases and J gave up 0 bases; unmatched junction bases: 5. CDR3 DNA (partial): TGTGCCAGCAGCCAGACAGGGGGGAGTGCAAACTCC. Translation gives CASSQTGGSANS. The full-length CDR3 reads as CASSQTGGSANSDYTF.

On this clone itself: Each gene name is a mouse one. Read data end 4 residues before the CDR3 end; the end is taken from the germline J gene. V gene TRBV19 combines with J gene TRBJ2-1; D perhaps matches TRBD1 (6 bases). Germline V gene data show CDR1 as FNHDT and CDR2 as SITEND (reference sequence). This CDR3 region has 13 residues. The CDR3 spells CASSMGRGAEQFF. The DNA read from the CDR3 is TGTGCCAGCAGTATGGGGAGGGGGGCT.

Details on this clone: Gene names are mouse gene names. Read data end 4 residues before the CDR3 end; the end is taken from the germline J gene. The same CDR3 also results from other DNA sequences found in this sample. The rearrangement uses TRBV19 and TRBJ2-7; TRBD2 agrees at 12 bases. The CDR3 runs 14 residues. Per germline, CDR1 FNHDT and CDR2 SITEND (reference sequence). The part of the CDR3 DNA that was read is TGTGCCAGCATCCAGGGACTGGGGGGTTAT. It yields the protein CASIQGLGGY. The whole CDR3 region reads CASIQGLGGYEQYF.

As regards this clone: Genes here carry mouse names. The CDR3 extends 4 residues past the end of the read, so its final part is completed from the germline J gene. The V call is TRBV13-3, the J call TRBJ2-5; 8 bases align to TRBD2. The germline V gene has CDR1 NNHDY and CDR2 SYVADS. The V segment lost 2 bases and the J segment 0 bases; nucleotides outside the gene matches: 5. This CDR3 has 16 amino acids. The sequenced CDR3 bases are TGTGCCAGCAGTGAATGGACTGGGCTTAACCAAGAC. It translates to CASSEWTGLNQD. The whole CDR3 is CASSEWTGLNQDTQYF.

This clone has a handful of counts. Mouse gene names apply. Read sequence stops 4 residues before the CDR3 end, and the germline J gene provides the missing end. The genes are TRBV13-3 and TRBJ2-3; 11 bases fit TRBD2. The V gene's germline CDR1 is NNHDY and CDR2 SYVADS. The CDR3 has 17 residues. V lost 0 bases to trimming and J lost 0 bases; unmatched junction nucleotides: 3. The CDR3 region is CASSDGGLGASAETLYF. The covered CDR3 bases are TGTGCCAGCAGTGATGGGGGACTGGGGGCTAGTGCAGAA.

This clone was found a few times. The germline and genes are mouse ones. The read finishes 4 residues shy of the CDR3 end, and the germline J gene is used to complete it. Other nucleotide sequences from this sample produce the same CDR3. The rearrangement links TRBV17 to TRBJ2-7, with 8 bases aligning to TRBD2. Trimming took 0 bases from V and 0 from J; bases not matched to a gene: 1. Germline V gene lookup returns CDR1 MNHDT and CDR2 YYDKIL. The CDR3 has 15 residues. The CDR3: CASSRDGGVSYEQYF. The part of the CDR3 DNA that was read is TGTGCTAGCAGTAGAGATGGGGGGGTCTCCTAT. Combining the CDR3 with reference TRBV17 and TRBJ2-7 gives the whole variable domain DTTVKQNPRYKLARVGKPVNLICSQTMNHDTMYWYQKKPNQAPKLLLFYYDKILNREADTFEKFQSSRPNNSFCSLYIGSAGLEYSAMYLCASSRDGGVSYEQYFGPGTRLTVL.

This clone showed up just a few times. A read error is possible here, since a much larger clone lies one base away. These gene names are mouse names. The read ends 4 residues before the CDR3 terminus; that terminus is restored from the germline J gene. Other DNA sequences in this sample translate to the same CDR3. The chain links TRBV13-3 to TRBJ1-2; no clear D gene. Trimming removed 0 bases from V and 3 bases from J, with 6 bases in between. CDR3 length: 13 residues. The germline V gene encodes CDR1 NNHDY and CDR2 SYVADS. The DNA read from the CDR3 is TGTGCCAGCAGTGATGCTGGGGACTCC. Protein: CASSDAGDS. The CDR3 reads in full as CASSDAGDSDYTF.

This clone has a count of ten or more. Genes here carry mouse names. The CDR3 end falls 4 residues outside the read, so it is completed with the germline J gene. Other DNA sequences in the sample encode the same CDR3. The chain recombines TRBV17 with TRBJ2-2; 8 bases fit TRBD1. CDR1 MNHDT and CDR2 YYDKIL come from the germline V gene. J lost 2 bases, V lost 3 bases, and 2 bases had no gene match. The CDR3 has 15 residues. The CDR3 bases that were read are TGTGCTAGCAGTAGGGACAGGGTGAACACCGGG. This gives the protein CASSRDRVNTG. The CDR3 in full is CASSRDRVNTGQLYF.

Comments on this clone: Mouse gene names apply. The read terminates 4 residues ahead of where the CDR3 ends, so the germline J gene completes it. The chain joins TRBV1 to TRBJ1-2; D may be TRBD1 (5 bases). The CDR3 totals 14 residues. Germline values: CDR1 NSQYPW, CDR2 LRSPGD (reference sequence). The CDR3 spells CTCSADTGRDDYTF. The CDR3 bases that were read are TGCACCTGCAGTGCAGATACCGGCAGGGAC.

A word on this clone: Mouse names are used for the genes. The read comes to an end 4 residues before the CDR3 does, leaving the germline J gene to fill in the end. Other DNA sequences in the same sample also yield this CDR3. J is TRBJ2-5 and V is TRBV1; perhaps TRBD2 as D (6 bases). Germline V gene data show CDR1 as NSQYPW and CDR2 as LRSPGD (reference sequence). The CDR3 spans 13 residues. Deletions cut 3 bases from V and 3 bases from J, with 7 bases between. CDR3 DNA, as far as it was read: TGCACCTGCAGTGCGGGGACTCAAGAC. The encoded protein is CTCSAGTQD. The entire CDR3 sequence reads CTCSAGTQDTQYF. The full variable domain, its missing parts supplied by reference TRBV1 and TRBJ2-5, is VTLLEQNPRWRLVPRGQAVNLRCILKNSQYPWMSWYQQDLQKQLQWLFTLRSPGDKEVKSLPGADYLATRVTDTELRLQVANMSQGRTLYCTCSAGTQDTQYFGPGTRLLVL.

This clone turned up a few times. Gene names and germline refer to mouse. The read stops 4 residues short of the end of the CDR3; the missing end is completed from the germline J gene. Other nucleotide sequences from this sample produce the same CDR3. The V and J genes are TRBV13-1 and TRBJ1-1; the match to TRBD1 covers 7 bases. This CDR3 has 13 amino acids. CDR1 and CDR2 from the germline V gene are NSHNY and SYGAGN. J lost 2 bases, V lost 3 bases, and 1 base had no gene match. CDR3 loop: CASSVGGNTEVFF. The CDR3 bases that were read are TGTGCCAGCAGTGTAGGGGGCAACACA.

This clone was detected a few times. The germline and genes are mouse ones. The sequence runs out 4 residues before the end of the CDR3; the remainder is reconstructed from the germline J gene. The rearrangement uses TRBV31 and TRBJ2-5, with 11 bases fitting TRBD2. This CDR3 is 16 amino acids long. The germline CDR1 and CDR2 sequences are GKSSPN and SITVG. CDR3 sequence: CAWSPSPTGGEDTQYF. Partial CDR3 DNA: TGTGCCTGGAGCCCGTCCCCGACTGGGGGGGAAGAC.